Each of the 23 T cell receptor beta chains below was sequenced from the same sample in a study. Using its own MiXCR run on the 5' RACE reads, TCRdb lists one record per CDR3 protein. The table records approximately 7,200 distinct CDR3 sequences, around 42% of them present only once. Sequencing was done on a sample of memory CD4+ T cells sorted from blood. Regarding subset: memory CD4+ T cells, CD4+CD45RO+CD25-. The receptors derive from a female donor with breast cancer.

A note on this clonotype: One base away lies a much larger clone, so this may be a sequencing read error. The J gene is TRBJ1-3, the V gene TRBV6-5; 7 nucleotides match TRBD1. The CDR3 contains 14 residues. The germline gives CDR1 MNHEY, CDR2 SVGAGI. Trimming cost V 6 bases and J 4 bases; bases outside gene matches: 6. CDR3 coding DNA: TGTGCCAGCAGCCCGGACAGGATGGGAAACACCATATATTTT. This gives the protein CASSPDRMGNTIYF.

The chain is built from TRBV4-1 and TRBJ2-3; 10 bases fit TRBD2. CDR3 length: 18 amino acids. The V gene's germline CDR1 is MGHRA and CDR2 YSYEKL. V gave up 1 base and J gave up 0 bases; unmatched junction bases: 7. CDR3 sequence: CASSQGPSSGGSTDTQYF. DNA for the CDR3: TGCGCCAGCAGCCAAGGTCCGTCTAGCGGGGGAAGCACAGATACGCAGTATTTT.

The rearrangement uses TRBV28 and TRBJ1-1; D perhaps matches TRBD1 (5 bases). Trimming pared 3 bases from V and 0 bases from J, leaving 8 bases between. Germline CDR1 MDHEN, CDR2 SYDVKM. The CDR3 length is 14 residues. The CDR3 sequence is CASSLTEMNTEAFF. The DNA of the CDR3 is TGTGCCAGCAGTTTGACAGAGATGAACACTGAAGCTTTCTTT.

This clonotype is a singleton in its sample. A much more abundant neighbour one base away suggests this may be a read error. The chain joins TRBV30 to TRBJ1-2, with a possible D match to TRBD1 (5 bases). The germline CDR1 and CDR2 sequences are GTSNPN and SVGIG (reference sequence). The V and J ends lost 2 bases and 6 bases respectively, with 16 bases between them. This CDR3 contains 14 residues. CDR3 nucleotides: TGTGCCTGGAGTCTAGGGGTCGGAGGCAATGGCTACACCTTC. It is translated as CAWSLGVGGNGYTF.

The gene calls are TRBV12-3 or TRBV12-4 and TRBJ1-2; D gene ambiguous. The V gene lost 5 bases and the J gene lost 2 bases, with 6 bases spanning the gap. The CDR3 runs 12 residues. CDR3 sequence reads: CASSDPNYGYTF. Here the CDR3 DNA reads TGTGCCAGCAGTGACCCCAACTATGGCTACACCTTC.

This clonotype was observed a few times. CDR3 nucleotide sequence: TGTGCCAGCAGCTCGACGGCGGGGGGGAGGGGAGAGACCCAGTACTTC. Residues: CASSSTAGGRGETQYF. The V call is TRBV5-4, the J call TRBJ2-5, with 9 bases fitting TRBD2. This CDR3 has 16 residues. The trim removed 3 bases at V and 4 bases at J, leaving 10 bases unmatched. Germline V CDR1 and CDR2: SGHNT, YYREEE (reference sequence).

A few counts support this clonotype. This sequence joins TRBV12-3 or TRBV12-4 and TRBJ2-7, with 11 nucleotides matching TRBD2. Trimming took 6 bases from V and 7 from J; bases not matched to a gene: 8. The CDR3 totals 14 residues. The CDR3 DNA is TGTGCCAGCAGGTCGACTAGCGGGACACTAGAGCAGTACTTC. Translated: CASRSTSGTLEQYF.

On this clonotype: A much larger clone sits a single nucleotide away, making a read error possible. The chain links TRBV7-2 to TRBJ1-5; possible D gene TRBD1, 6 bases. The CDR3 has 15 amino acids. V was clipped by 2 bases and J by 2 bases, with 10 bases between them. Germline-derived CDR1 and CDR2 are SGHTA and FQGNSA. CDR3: CASSLRDTRNQPQHF. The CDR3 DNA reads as TGTGCCAGCAGCTTACGGGACACACGCAATCAGCCCCAGCATTTT.

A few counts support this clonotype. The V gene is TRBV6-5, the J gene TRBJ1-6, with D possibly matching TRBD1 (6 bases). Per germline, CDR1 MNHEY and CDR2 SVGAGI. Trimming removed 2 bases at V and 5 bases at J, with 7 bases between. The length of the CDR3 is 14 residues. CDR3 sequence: CASSYTGNNSPLHF. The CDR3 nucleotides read TGTGCCAGCAGTTACACAGGGAATAATTCACCCCTCCACTTT.

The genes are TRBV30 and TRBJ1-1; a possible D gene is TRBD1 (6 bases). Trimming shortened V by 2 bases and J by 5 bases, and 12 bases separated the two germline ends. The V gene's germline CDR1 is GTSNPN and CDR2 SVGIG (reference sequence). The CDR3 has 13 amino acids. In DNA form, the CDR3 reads TGTGCCTGGAGTCCAGGGGATATAACTGAAGCTTTCTTT. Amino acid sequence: CAWSPGDITEAFF.

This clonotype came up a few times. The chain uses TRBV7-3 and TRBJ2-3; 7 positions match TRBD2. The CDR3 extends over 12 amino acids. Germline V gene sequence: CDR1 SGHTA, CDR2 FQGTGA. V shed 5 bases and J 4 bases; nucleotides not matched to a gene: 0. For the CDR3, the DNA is TGTGCCAGCAGCCGGGGGGCAGATACGCAGTATTTT. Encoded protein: CASSRGADTQYF.

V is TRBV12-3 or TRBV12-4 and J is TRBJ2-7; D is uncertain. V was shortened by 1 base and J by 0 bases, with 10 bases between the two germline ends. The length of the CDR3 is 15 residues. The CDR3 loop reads CASSLGPASSYEQYF. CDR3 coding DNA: TGTGCCAGCAGTTTAGGACCTGCGAGCTCCTACGAGCAGTACTTC.

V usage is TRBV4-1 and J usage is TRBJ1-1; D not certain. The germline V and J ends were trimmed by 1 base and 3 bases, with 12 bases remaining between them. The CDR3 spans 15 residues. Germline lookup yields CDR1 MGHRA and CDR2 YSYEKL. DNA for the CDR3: TGCGCCAGCAGCCAAGGGTCCCTGGGTGACACTGAAGCTTTCTTT. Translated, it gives CASSQGSLGDTEAFF.

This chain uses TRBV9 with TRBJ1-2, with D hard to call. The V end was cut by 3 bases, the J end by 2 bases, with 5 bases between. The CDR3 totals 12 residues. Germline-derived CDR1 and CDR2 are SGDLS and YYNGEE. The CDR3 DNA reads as TGTGCCAGCAGCGCCTTCAACTATGGCTACACCTTC. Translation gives CASSAFNYGYTF.

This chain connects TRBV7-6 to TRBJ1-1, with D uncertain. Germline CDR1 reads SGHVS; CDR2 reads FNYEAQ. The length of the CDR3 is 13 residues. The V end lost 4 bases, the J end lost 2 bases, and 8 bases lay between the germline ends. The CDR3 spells CASSSQLNTEAFF. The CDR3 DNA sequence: TGTGCCAGCAGCTCACAGCTAAACACTGAAGCTTTCTTT.

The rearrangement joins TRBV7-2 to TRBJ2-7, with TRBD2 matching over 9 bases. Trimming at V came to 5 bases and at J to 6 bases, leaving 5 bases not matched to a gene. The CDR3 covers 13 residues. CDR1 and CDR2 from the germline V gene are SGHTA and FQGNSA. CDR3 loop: CASSGTSSREQYF. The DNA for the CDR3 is TGTGCCAGCAGCGGGACTAGCTCGCGCGAGCAGTACTTC.

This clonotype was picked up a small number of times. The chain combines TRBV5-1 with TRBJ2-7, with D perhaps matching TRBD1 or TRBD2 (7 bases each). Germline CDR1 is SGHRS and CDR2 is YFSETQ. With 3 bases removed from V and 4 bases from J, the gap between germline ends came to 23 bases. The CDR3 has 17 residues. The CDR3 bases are TGCGCCAGCAGCTGGCCACGACTACGCGGGGGACAGTACGAGCAGTACTTC. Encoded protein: CASSWPRLRGGQYEQYF.

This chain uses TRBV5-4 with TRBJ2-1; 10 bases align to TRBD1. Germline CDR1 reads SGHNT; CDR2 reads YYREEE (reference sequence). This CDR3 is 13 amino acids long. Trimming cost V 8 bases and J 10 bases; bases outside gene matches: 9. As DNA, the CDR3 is TGTGCCAGTACGCCGGGACAGGGGTTGGAGCAGTTCTTC. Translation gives CASTPGQGLEQFF.

The DNA of the CDR3 is TGTGCCAGCAGACGAACGTTCACAGATACGCAGTATTTT. It specifies CASRRTFTDTQYF. The genes are TRBV28 and TRBJ2-3; the D is unclear. This CDR3 region has 13 residues. CDR1 and CDR2 (germline): MDHEN, SYDVKM. Trimming shortened V by 6 bases and J by 2 bases, and 9 bases separated the two germline ends.

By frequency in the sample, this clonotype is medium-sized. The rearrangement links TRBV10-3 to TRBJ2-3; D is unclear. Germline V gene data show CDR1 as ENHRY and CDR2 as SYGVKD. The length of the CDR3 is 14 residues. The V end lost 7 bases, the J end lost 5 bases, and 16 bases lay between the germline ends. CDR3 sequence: CAIKTASTGDTQYF. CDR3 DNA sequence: TGTGCCATCAAAACAGCCTCCACTGGAGATACGCAGTATTTT.

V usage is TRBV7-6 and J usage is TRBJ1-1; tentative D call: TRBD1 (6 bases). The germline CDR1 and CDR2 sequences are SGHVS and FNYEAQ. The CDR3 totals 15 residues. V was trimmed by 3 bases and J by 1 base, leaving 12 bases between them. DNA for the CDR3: TGTGCCAGCAGCTTCTCCGGGACACCGAACACTGAAGCTTTCTTT. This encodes CASSFSGTPNTEAFF.

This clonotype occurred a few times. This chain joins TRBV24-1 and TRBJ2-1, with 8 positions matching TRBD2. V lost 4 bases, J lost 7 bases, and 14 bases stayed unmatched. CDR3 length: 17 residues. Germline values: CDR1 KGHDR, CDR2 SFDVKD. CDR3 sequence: CATSERKAGVAGNEQFF. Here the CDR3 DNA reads TGTGCCACCAGTGAACGGAAAGCGGGAGTTGCGGGGAATGAGCAGTTCTTC.

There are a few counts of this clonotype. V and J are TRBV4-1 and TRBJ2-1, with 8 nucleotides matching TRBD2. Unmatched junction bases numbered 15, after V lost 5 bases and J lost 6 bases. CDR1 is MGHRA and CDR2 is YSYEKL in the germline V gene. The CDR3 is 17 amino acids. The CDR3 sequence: CASSRGGLAGLGNEQFF. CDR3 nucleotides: TGCGCCAGCAGCAGGGGGGGATTAGCGGGGTTGGGCAATGAGCAGTTCTTC.